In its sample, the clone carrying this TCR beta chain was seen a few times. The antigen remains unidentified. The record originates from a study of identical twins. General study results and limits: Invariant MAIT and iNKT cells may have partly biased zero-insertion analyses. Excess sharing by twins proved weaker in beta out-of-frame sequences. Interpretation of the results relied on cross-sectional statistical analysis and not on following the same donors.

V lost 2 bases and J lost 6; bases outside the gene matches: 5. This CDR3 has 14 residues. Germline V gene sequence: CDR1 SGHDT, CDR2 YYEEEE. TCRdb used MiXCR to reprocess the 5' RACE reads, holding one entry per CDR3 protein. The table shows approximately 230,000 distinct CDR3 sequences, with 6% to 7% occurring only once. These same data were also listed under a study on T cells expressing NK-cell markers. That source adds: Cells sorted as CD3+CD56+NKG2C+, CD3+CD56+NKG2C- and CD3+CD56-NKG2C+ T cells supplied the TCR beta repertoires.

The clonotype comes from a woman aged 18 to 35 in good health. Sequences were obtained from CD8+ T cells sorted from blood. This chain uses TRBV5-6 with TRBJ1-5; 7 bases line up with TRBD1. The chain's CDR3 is CASSFGTGVQPQHF. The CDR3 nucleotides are TGTGCCAGCAGCTTCGGTACAGGGGTTCAGCCCCAGCATTTT.